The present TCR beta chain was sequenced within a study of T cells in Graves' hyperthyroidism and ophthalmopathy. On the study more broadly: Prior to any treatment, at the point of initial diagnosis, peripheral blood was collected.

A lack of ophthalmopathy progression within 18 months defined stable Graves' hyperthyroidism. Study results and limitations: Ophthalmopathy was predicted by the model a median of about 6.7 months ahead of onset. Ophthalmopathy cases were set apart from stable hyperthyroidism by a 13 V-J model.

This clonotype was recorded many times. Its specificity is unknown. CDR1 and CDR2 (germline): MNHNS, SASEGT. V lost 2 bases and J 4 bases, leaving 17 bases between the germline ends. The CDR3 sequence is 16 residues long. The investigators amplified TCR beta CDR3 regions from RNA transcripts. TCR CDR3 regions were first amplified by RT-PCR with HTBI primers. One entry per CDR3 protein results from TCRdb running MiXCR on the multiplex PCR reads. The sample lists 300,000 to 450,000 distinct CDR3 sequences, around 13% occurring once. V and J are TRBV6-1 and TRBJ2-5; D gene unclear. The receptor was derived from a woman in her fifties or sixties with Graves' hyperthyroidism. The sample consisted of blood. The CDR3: CASSENRKGLGETQYF. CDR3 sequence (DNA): TGTGCCAGCAGTGAAAACCGGAAGGGTTTAGGAGAGACCCAGTACTTC.